One and the same sample provided the 5 T cell receptor beta chains below, sequenced in a study of blood T cell repertoires in COVID-19. The table came from immunoSEQ multiplex PCR; TCRdb's copy has only in-frame clones and leaves some out. The data show tens of thousands of clones, with approximately 93% seen just once and 2% to 2.5% held by the top ten. The sequencing input was peripheral blood. These receptors originate from a man aged 45-65 years with active COVID-19.

The chain joins TRBV7-3 to TRBJ1-6; D ambiguous. The germline gives CDR1 SGHTA, CDR2 FQGTGA. V was cut by 4 bases and J by 10 bases, with 11 bases left in between. CDR3 length: 13 residues. CDR3 nucleotide sequence: TGTGCCAGCAGCTCGGCCCCGGGATCACCCCTCCACTTT. Amino acids: CASSSAPGSPLHF.

In its sample, this clone was seen once. This chain joins TRBV6-5 and TRBJ1-5, with 8 bases lining up with TRBD1. Unmatched junction bases numbered 6, after V lost 4 bases and J lost 7 bases. Germline loops: CDR1 MNHEY, CDR2 SVGAGI. The CDR3 is made up of 14 amino acids. The chain's CDR3 is CASSSQQGVQPQHF. The CDR3, as DNA: TGTGCCAGCAGTTCCCAACAGGGGGTCCAGCCCCAGCATTTT.

This rearrangement joins TRBV6-2 or TRBV6-3 to TRBJ1-2; D gene ambiguous. Germline values: CDR1 MNHEY, CDR2 SVGEGT. This CDR3 has 15 amino acids. V was pared by 6 bases and J by 6 bases, with 20 bases between. The chain's CDR3 is CASSTLGVRRDGYTF. As DNA, the CDR3 is TGTGCCAGCAGCACCCTCGGGGTGAGACGGGATGGCTACACCTTC.

The V gene is TRBV7-9, the J gene TRBJ1-4; the D gene is possibly TRBD1 (6 bases). Trimming removed 4 bases at V and 4 bases at J, with 13 bases between. CDR3 length: 15 amino acids. CDR1 and CDR2 (germline): SEHNR, FQNEAQ (reference sequence). CDR3 nucleotide sequence: TGTGCCAGCAGCTCGAGGGGGAAGGGTAATGAAAAACTGTTTTTT. This translates into CASSSRGKGNEKLFF.

The rearrangement joins TRBV5-4 to TRBJ1-1; 8 bases are shared with TRBD1. The V and J ends lost 4 bases and 1 base, in that order; junction bases with no gene match: 9. The CDR3 loop spans 16 amino acids. Germline CDR1 is SGHNT and CDR2 is YYREEE (reference sequence). The CDR3 DNA reads TGTGCCAGCAGCCCTACCCAGGGGGCAGGGAACACTGAAGCTTTCTTT. This encodes CASSPTQGAGNTEAFF.